This TCR beta chain was observed in a study of blood T cells in healthy people across ages. Study summary: Per two T cells, template switching captured roughly one barcoded beta molecule.

A second PCR, run for about 7 to 12 cycles, used a sample-barcoded 5' primer plus a J-beta primer mix. TCRdb passed the 5' RACE reads through MiXCR, listing each CDR3 protein once. In the table there are more than 800,000 distinct CDR3 sequences, more than 25% of which are singletons. The study's findings and limits: TCR beta diversity tracked closely with naive T cell percentage. PBMCs left unsorted prevented a conclusive naive versus antigen-experienced comparison.

As concerns this clonotype: Its cognate antigen is unknown.

The CDR3 is 14 residues long. Trimming stripped 2 bases from V and 7 bases from J, with 12 bases between. In germline, CDR1 is SGHRS, CDR2 YFSETQ. Donors gave roughly 10 milliliters of peripheral blood apiece. V gene TRBV5-1 combines with J gene TRBJ2-2; D may be TRBD2 (5 bases). Sample: blood. This clonotype was sampled from a woman older than 75 in good health. CDR3 loop: CASSLPGSVGELFF. CDR3 DNA: TGCGCCAGCAGCTTACCGGGGTCAGTCGGGGAGCTGTTTTTT.